The 13 T cell receptor beta chains presented below share a single source sample, sequenced in a study of early T cells in non-severe SARS-CoV-2 infection. Via MiXCR, TCRdb re-called the 5' RACE reads, giving one row per CDR3 protein. Of fewer than 95,000 distinct CDR3 sequences listed, approximately 17% are singletons. The source was whole blood, collected at baseline. The receptors were gathered from an adult who was a healthcare worker with PCR-confirmed SARS-CoV-2 infection or an uninfected control (not recorded which).

The chain is built from TRBV27 and TRBJ2-3; D is unclear. Germline V gives CDR1 MNHEY, CDR2 SMNVEV (reference sequence). The CDR3 is 15 amino acids. With 4 bases removed from V and 3 bases from J, the gap between germline ends came to 14 bases. In nucleotides, the CDR3 is TGTGCCAGCAGTTCTATCAACGATTATACAGATACGCAGTATTTT. Its protein is CASSSINDYTDTQYF.

This clonotype showed up many times. The chain carries TRBV6-5 and TRBJ1-3, with no clear D. The CDR3 covers 14 residues. Per germline, CDR1 MNHEY and CDR2 SVGAGI. V was shortened by 2 bases and J by 3 bases, with 8 bases between the two germline ends. The CDR3 here is CASSYKGGGNTIYF. The DNA for the CDR3 is TGTGCCAGCAGTTACAAGGGCGGTGGAAACACCATATATTTT.

The rearrangement uses TRBV11-2 and TRBJ2-7, with a possible D match to TRBD1 (6 bases). Germline loops: CDR1 SGHAT, CDR2 FQNNGV. V was clipped by 4 bases and J by 4 bases, with 14 bases between them. This CDR3 has 14 residues. This CDR3 reads CASSSPGQPYEQYF. Written as DNA, the CDR3 is TGTGCCAGCAGCTCACCCGGACAGCCATACGAGCAGTACTTC.

The table lists this clonotype with a few counts. The CDR3 region has the DNA TGTGCCAGCAGACTGACAGGACAGAGCACAGATACGCAGTATTTT. It encodes CASRLTGQSTDTQYF. The rearrangement uses TRBV12-3 or TRBV12-4 and TRBJ2-3, with D perhaps TRBD1 (6 bases). With 6 bases removed from V and 0 bases from J, the gap between germline ends came to 13 bases. The CDR3 has 15 amino acids.

This clonotype has ten or more counts. This rearrangement joins TRBV12-3 or TRBV12-4 to TRBJ1-1; no clear D gene. Deletions cut 2 bases from V and 7 bases from J, with 17 bases between. CDR3 length: 15 residues. CDR3 coding DNA: TGTGCCAGCAGTTTAAGTGGTTTTGGTGTGGGTGAAGCTTTCTTT. Amino acids: CASSLSGFGVGEAFF.

This clonotype was seen a few times. The V gene is TRBV20-1, the J gene TRBJ2-1; 12 bases match TRBD2. The CDR3 consists of 15 residues. Germline values: CDR1 DFQATT, CDR2 SNEGSKA (reference sequence). The V segment lost 6 bases and the J segment 6 bases; nucleotides outside the gene matches: 9. In DNA, the CDR3 is TGCAGTGCCCCTGATCCGACTAGCGGGAGCAATGAGCAGTTCTTC. This sequence encodes CSAPDPTSGSNEQFF.

The V call is TRBV5-1, the J call TRBJ2-7, with D perhaps matching TRBD1 (5 bases). CDR1 and CDR2 from the germline V gene are SGHRS and YFSETQ. CDR3 length: 15 amino acids. V dropped 4 bases and J dropped 4 bases, with 18 bases sitting between them. CDR3 DNA: TGCGCCAGCAGCCCGGGCCCACAGGCGTCTTACGAGCAGTACTTC. It specifies CASSPGPQASYEQYF.

The chain combines TRBV3-1 with TRBJ2-7; a possible D gene is TRBD2 (5 bases). Per germline, CDR1 LGHDT and CDR2 YNNKEL (reference sequence). The CDR3 extends over 12 amino acids. Deletions cut 3 bases from V and 6 bases from J, with 9 bases between. The CDR3: CASSHSSGEQYF. As DNA, the CDR3 is TGTGCCAGCAGCCATTCGAGCGGCGAGCAGTACTTC.

The CDR3 nucleotides are TGCGCCAGCAGCTTGGGCAAAGGAGGGCTGGATACGCAGTATTTT. Protein: CASSLGKGGLDTQYF. This chain connects TRBV5-1 to TRBJ2-3; TRBD2 might be the D (6 bases). This CDR3 has 15 residues. Germline CDR1 SGHRS, CDR2 YFSETQ. The ends were cut back, 0 bases at V and 6 bases at J, with 14 bases in the middle.

The chain uses TRBV18 and TRBJ2-1, with TRBD1 matching 10 bases. Germline CDR1 and CDR2: KGHSH and LQKENI. The CDR3 is 15 amino acids. V lost 0 bases to trimming and J lost 7 bases; unmatched junction nucleotides: 3. CDR3 protein: CASSPPGTGVNEQFF. The CDR3 DNA reads as TGTGCCAGCTCACCACCGGGGACAGGGGTGAATGAGCAGTTCTTC.

This clonotype was counted only a few times. The J gene is TRBJ2-7, the V gene TRBV28, with a tentative D call TRBD2 (6 bases). This CDR3 has 15 residues. V lost 3 bases and J lost 0, with 12 bases in between. Germline V gene sequence: CDR1 MDHEN, CDR2 SYDVKM. The CDR3 sequence: CASSLAGISSYEQYF. CDR3 bases: TGTGCCAGCAGTTTGGCGGGGATTAGCTCCTACGAGCAGTACTTC.

This clonotype was seen a few times. This sequence joins TRBV18 and TRBJ2-5, with D perhaps matching TRBD1 (5 bases). This CDR3 contains 15 residues. V was cut by 2 bases and J by 0 bases, with 10 bases left in between. CDR1 is KGHSH, CDR2 LQKENI, per germline. This CDR3 reads CASSPRMTDQETQYF. The CDR3 nucleotides read TGTGCCAGCTCACCAAGGATGACAGACCAAGAGACCCAGTACTTC.

In this sample, this clonotype turned up many times. The chain couples TRBV12-3 or TRBV12-4 to TRBJ1-5, with D unclear. V was clipped by 5 bases and J by 6 bases, with 11 bases between them. This CDR3 is 13 amino acids long. The CDR3 sequence is CASSPSSFQPQHF. CDR3 coding DNA: TGTGCCAGCAGTCCCTCTTCTTTTCAGCCCCAGCATTTT.